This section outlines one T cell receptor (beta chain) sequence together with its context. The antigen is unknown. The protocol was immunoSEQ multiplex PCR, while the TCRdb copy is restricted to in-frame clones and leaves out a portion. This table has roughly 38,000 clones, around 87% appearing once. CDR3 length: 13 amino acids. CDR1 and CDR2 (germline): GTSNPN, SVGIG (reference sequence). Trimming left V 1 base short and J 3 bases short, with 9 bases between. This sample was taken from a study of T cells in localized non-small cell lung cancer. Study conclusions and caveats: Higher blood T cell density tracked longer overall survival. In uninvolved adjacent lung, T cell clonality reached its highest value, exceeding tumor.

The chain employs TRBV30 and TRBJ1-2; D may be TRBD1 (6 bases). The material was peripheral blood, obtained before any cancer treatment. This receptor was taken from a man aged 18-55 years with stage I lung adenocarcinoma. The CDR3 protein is CAWSGQAYYGYTF. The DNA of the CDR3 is TGTGCCTGGAGTGGACAGGCTTACTATGGCTACACCTTC.